These 2 T cell receptor beta chains were all obtained from the same sample, sequenced in a study of molecular identifiers for immune sequencing clone quantification. Via MiXCR, TCRdb re-called the PCR reads, giving one row per CDR3 protein. The sample contains roughly 630,000 distinct CDR3 sequences, about 25% of which appear only once. The sample was naive CD8+ T cells from blood, with Jurkat cell RNA spiked in. The subset denotes: FACS-sorted CD8+CD4-CCR7+CD45RA+ naive T cells. The receptor set was obtained from a human donor in good health. Some libraries in this study had Jurkat cell RNA spiked in.

V usage is TRBV11-2 and J usage is TRBJ2-1, with D possibly matching TRBD2 (6 bases). The V end lost 2 bases, the J end lost 8 bases, and 13 bases lay between the germline ends. The CDR3 runs to 14 residues. From germline, CDR1 is SGHAT and CDR2 FQNNGV. CDR3 coding DNA: TGTGCCAGCAGCTTACTAGGAGGGGTTTATGAGCAGTTCTTC. Translation gives CASSLLGGVYEQFF.

This clonotype was found a few times. The V and J genes are TRBV7-9 and TRBJ2-1, with TRBD2 matching 8 bases. This CDR3 spans 15 amino acids. After removal of 5 bases from V and 1 base from J, the junction contained 4 bases not matched to a gene. Germline lookup yields CDR1 SEHNR and CDR2 FQNEAQ (reference sequence). The CDR3 DNA reads TGTGCCAGCAGCGGCAGCGGGAGTTCCTACAATGAGCAGTTCTTC. It codes for CASSGSGSSYNEQFF.